The 2 T cell receptor beta chains presented below share a single source sample, sequenced in a study of blood T cell repertoires in COVID-19 (dated by TCRdb to 2020 to 2022). Receptor amplification or capture employed the immunoSEQ multiplex PCR assay. TCRdb obtained this table from immuneACCESS and retained in-frame rearrangements with V and J assigned. These tables miss some clones; where compared with another copy, unresolved V genes account for less than half of the shortfall, and the remainder is unexplained. The sample table lists 60,000 to 75,000 clones, around 80% of them with a count of one. The top ten constitute 26% of the sample. Source material: peripheral blood. The receptors were sampled from a man aged 60 to 75 with active or convalescent COVID-19.

This clone was detected once. The V gene is TRBV7-8, the J gene TRBJ1-4, with a tentative D call TRBD1 (6 bases). The V gene's germline CDR1 is SGHVS and CDR2 FQNEAQ. V lost 5 bases and J 4 bases, leaving 11 bases between the germline ends. The CDR3 sequence is 14 residues long. CDR3 nucleotides: TGTGCCAGCAGCCGGAGGGACATTAATGAAAAACTGTTTTTT. Residues: CASSRRDINEKLFF.

The genes are TRBV29-1 and TRBJ2-3; D is unresolved. From germline, CDR1 is SQVTM and CDR2 ANQGSEA. This CDR3 is 12 amino acids long. V was trimmed by 4 bases and J by 1 base, leaving 6 bases between them. CDR3 nucleotides: TGCAGCGTTGTGGCAGGCACAGATACGCAGTATTTT. Translated: CSVVAGTDTQYF.